This T cell receptor beta chain derives from a study of PD-L1 blockade in urothelial cancer. Across the study: Of prior chemotherapy regimens, patients had received between 0 and 3. Analyses used blood from 3 weeks (second dose) and 6 weeks after treatment start. Among blood samples, the median T cell count was roughly 150,000.

Germline V gene data show CDR1 as SGHKS and CDR2 as YYEKEE (reference sequence). V was shortened by 0 bases and J by 2 bases, with 15 bases between the two germline ends. This CDR3 has 17 residues. The table came from immunoSEQ multiplex PCR; TCRdb's copy has only in-frame clones and leaves some out. The sample lists tens of thousands of clones; 90% were seen once. Noted time point: pretreatment peripheral blood. Urothelial carcinoma, locally advanced or metastatic, affected the patients. The chain couples TRBV5-5 to TRBJ1-3; possible D gene TRBD1, 5 bases. The input for sequencing was PBMCs, taken around atezolizumab (anti-PD-L1) treatment. The sequence derives from a man in his 70s with urothelial cancer. CDR3 loop: CASSLGGESRAGNTIYF. The DNA of the CDR3 is TGTGCCAGCAGCTTGGGGGGGGAGAGCAGGGCTGGAAACACCATATATTTT.